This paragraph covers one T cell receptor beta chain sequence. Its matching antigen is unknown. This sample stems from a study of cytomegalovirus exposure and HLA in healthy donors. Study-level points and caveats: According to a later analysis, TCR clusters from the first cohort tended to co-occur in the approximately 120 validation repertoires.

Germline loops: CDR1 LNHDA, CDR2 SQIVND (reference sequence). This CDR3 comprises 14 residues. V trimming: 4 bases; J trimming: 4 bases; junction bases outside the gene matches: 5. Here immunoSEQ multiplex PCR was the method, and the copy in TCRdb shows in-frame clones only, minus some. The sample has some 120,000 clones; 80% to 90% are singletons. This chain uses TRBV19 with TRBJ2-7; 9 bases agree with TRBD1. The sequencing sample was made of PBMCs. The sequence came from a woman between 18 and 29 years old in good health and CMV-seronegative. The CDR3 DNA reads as TGTGCCAGTAGTACCGCGGGACAGGGTTACGAGCAGTACTTC. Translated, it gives CASSTAGQGYEQYF.